These T cell receptor beta chains were read from a single sample in a study of blood T cell repertoires in COVID-19. Sequenced by immunoSEQ multiplex PCR; TCRdb stores in-frame clones only, minus some. Here the sample spans about 160,000 clones, around 84% being singletons. Sample: peripheral blood. These receptors came from a woman aged 80 or over with acute or convalescent COVID-19. The CDR3 runs from the conserved cysteine through the conserved F or W. D genes are given only for firm matches. Only part of the rows carry a size: once, few, many, or a class if the clone is expanded.

TGTGCCAGTAGTATGAGAGGGACCTACGAGCAGTACTTC,CASSMRGTYEQYF,.,TRBV19,TRBJ2-7,.
TGCGCCAGCAGCTTGTGGCAGATCCAAGAGACCCAGTACTTC,CASSLWQIQETQYF,.,TRBV5-1,TRBJ2-5,.
TGTGCCAGCAGCACCCGGTCGACCGGGGAGCTGTTTTTT,CASSTRSTGELFF,.,TRBV9,TRBJ2-2,.
TGTGCCAGCGGACAGCACTACGAGCAGTACTTC,CASGQHYEQYF,.,TRBV5-4,TRBJ2-7,.
TGTGCCAGCAGCCCCCCAGCGGGTAACACTGAAGCTTTCTTT,CASSPPAGNTEAFF,.,TRBV3-1/TRBV3-2,TRBJ1-1,.
TGTGCCAGCAGCCTAACCGGGACAGGGAATTACGAGCAGTACTTC,CASSLTGTGNYEQYF,TRBD1,TRBV3-1/TRBV3-2,TRBJ2-7,.
TGTGCCAGCAGCTTACTCGGGACTAGCGGTTATGAGCAGTTCTTC,CASSLLGTSGYEQFF,TRBD2,TRBV7-8,TRBJ2-1,.
TGCGCCAGCAGAGACAGGGGAATGGGCAATCAGCCCCAGCATTTT,CASRDRGMGNQPQHF,TRBD1,TRBV10-2,TRBJ1-5,.
TGTGCCAGCAGTTCTGACGTGGGGGGTTCTGGCTACACCTTC,CASSSDVGGSGYTF,.,TRBV6-5,TRBJ1-2,.
TGCGCCAGCAGCCACCCTAAGCGGGTTTCAAACAATGAGCAGTTCTTC,CASSHPKRVSNNEQFF,.,TRBV4-1,TRBJ2-1,.
TGTGCCAGCAGCTTCGCCGACTCAGGGATGAACACTGAAGCTTTCTTT,CASSFADSGMNTEAFF,.,TRBV7-9,TRBJ1-1,.
TGTGCCAGTAGTGGCTTCTCTGGAAACACCATATATTTT,CASSGFSGNTIYF,.,TRBV19,TRBJ1-3,.
TGCGCCAGCAGCCTGGGATTGGCGACCCAGTACTTC,CASSLGLATQYF,.,TRBV5-1,TRBJ2-5,.
TGCGCCAGCAGCTTGGACGGCGGAGCCGTAGCTAACTATGGCTACACCTTC,CASSLDGGAVANYGYTF,.,TRBV5-1,TRBJ1-2,.
TGTGCCAGTACCTCGGCAGGGGGATACGAGCAGTACTTC,CASTSAGGYEQYF,TRBD1,TRBV19,TRBJ2-7,.
TGCAGCGTGGGCGACAGAGGAGGACTGGGCAATCAGCCCCAGCATTTT,CSVGDRGGLGNQPQHF,.,TRBV29-1,TRBJ1-5,.
TGTGCCGCCCGGTCGTGGAGTGAGCAGTTCTTC,CAARSWSEQFF,.,TRBV6-5,TRBJ2-1,.
TGTGCCAGTAGTAGACCCCGGGACAGGGAGGCAGATACGCAGTATTTT,CASSRPRDREADTQYF,TRBD1,TRBV19,TRBJ2-3,.
TGTGCCAGTGCAGGGTTAATGGAGACCCAGTACTTC,CASAGLMETQYF,.,TRBV19,TRBJ2-5,.
TGTGCCAGCAGCTTGGGGCGGGGACTTAACTATGGCTACACCTTC,CASSLGRGLNYGYTF,.,TRBV5-6,TRBJ1-2,once
TGTGCCAGCTCAGCAACGCAGCTAGCGGTCGTTACCGGGGAGCTGTTTTTT,CASSATQLAVVTGELFF,TRBD2,TRBV18,TRBJ2-2,.
TGTGCCAGCAGCTTCCCCCAAAACTACAATGAGCAGTTCTTC,CASSFPQNYNEQFF,.,TRBV5-4,TRBJ2-1,.
TGTGCCAGCAGTCGCGCCTTCACGGAGCAGTTCTTC,CASSRAFTEQFF,.,TRBV28,TRBJ2-1,.
TGTGCCAGCAGCCTAGGACTAGAGCCCAGGGGTGAGCAGTTCTTC,CASSLGLEPRGEQFF,.,TRBV5-8,TRBJ2-1,.
TGCGCCAGCAGCGCGGGGGGCACGGATGAGCAGTTCTTC,CASSAGGTDEQFF,TRBD2,TRBV5-1,TRBJ2-1,few
TGCGCCAGCAGTGAGAGGGTAGCGGGAGTGAAGCCCGGGGAGCTGTTTTTT,CASSERVAGVKPGELFF,TRBD2,TRBV10-1,TRBJ2-2,.
TGTGCCAGCAGCTTCGGGAGGCTAGCGGGCGGGGATACGCAGTATTTT,CASSFGRLAGGDTQYF,TRBD2,TRBV7-9,TRBJ2-3,.
TGTGCCAGCAGCTTGACCGGCAGGGGGGACACCATATATTTT,CASSLTGRGDTIYF,TRBD1,TRBV5-6,TRBJ1-3,.
TGTGCCAGCAGCCCCTATGGACAGGGTGAGACCCAGTACTTC,CASSPYGQGETQYF,TRBD1,TRBV7-3,TRBJ2-5,.
TGCAGCGTTGCCCCCCGGACAGTCTCTGGGGCCAACGTCCTGACTTTC,CSVAPRTVSGANVLTF,.,TRBV29-1,TRBJ2-6,.
TGCGCCAGCAGCCAAGATTTAGCGGGGGCCATCAATGAGCAGTTCTTC,CASSQDLAGAINEQFF,TRBD2,TRBV4-3,TRBJ2-1,.
TGTGCCAGCAGTCCCGACAGGAACACCGGGGAGCTGTTTTTT,CASSPDRNTGELFF,.,TRBV6-4,TRBJ2-2,.
TGCGCCAGCAGCCAGGCCGGGACTAGCACGACCGGGGAGCTGTTTTTT,CASSQAGTSTTGELFF,TRBD2,TRBV4-1,TRBJ2-2,.
TGTGCCAGCAGCCTTACAGGGTACCAAGAGACCCAGTACTTC,CASSLTGYQETQYF,.,TRBV9,TRBJ2-5,.
TGCGCCAGCAGCCAATTGGTAAGCCCAGCGGGAGGGCCCTACGAGCAGTACTTC,CASSQLVSPAGGPYEQYF,TRBD2,TRBV4-1,TRBJ2-7,.
TGTGCCAGCAGCTTGTACCGGGACAGGGGTCAGCCCCAGCATTTT,CASSLYRDRGQPQHF,TRBD1,TRBV5-8,TRBJ1-5,.
TGTGCCAGCAGTGCGGGGACGGACTATGGCTACACCTTC,CASSAGTDYGYTF,.,TRBV6-6,TRBJ1-2,.
TGTGCCAGTAGTGCTCGCGAAGCTGGGGCCAACGTCCTGACTTTC,CASSAREAGANVLTF,.,TRBV19,TRBJ2-6,.